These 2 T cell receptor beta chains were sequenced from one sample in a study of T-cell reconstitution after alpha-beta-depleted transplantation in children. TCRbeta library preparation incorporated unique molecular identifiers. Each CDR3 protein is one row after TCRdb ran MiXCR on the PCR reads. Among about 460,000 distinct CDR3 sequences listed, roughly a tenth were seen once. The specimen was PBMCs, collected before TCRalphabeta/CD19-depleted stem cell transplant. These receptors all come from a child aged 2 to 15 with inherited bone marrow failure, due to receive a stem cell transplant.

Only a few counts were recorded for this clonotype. This CDR3 is CSASLAGGPREDYEQYF. As DNA, the CDR3 is TGCAGTGCTAGCCTAGCGGGAGGGCCTAGGGAGGACTACGAGCAGTACTTC. The chain employs TRBV20-1 and TRBJ2-7; 12 bases are shared with TRBD2. The CDR3 has 17 residues. Unmatched junction bases numbered 12, after V lost 3 bases and J lost 3 bases. Germline V lookup: CDR1 DFQATT, CDR2 SNEGSKA (reference sequence).

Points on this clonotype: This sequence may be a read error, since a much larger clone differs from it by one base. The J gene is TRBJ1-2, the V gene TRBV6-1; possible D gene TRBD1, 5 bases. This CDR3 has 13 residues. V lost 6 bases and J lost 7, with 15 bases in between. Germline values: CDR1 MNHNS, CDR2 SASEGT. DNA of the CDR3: TGTGCCAGCAGAAGGGGTTGGGTCGGTGGCTACACCTTC. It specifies CASRRGWVGGYTF.